This entry features one T cell receptor (beta chain) sequence. The data derive from a study of control samples from healthy donors and cancer patients. The repertoire was sequenced with immunoSEQ multiplex PCR; TCRdb's copy has only in-frame clones and lacks some. The sample records around 130,000 clones, around 90% being singletons. The germline V gene encodes CDR1 SGHTA and CDR2 FQGNSA. The CDR3 is made up of 15 amino acids. Trimming took 5 bases from V and 1 from J; bases not matched to a gene: 6. This chain links TRBV7-2 with TRBJ1-1; 8 bases fit TRBD1. This clonotype originated in a man between 18 and 35 years old in good health. Input material: blood. In nucleotides, the CDR3 is TGTGCCAGCAGCCCCCAGGGGGCGACGAACACTGAAGCTTTCTTT. It yields the protein CASSPQGATNTEAFF. Full variable domain (rest looked up from reference TRBV7-2 and TRBJ1-1): GAGVSQSPSNKVTEKGKDVELRCDPISGHTALYWYRQSLGQGLEFLIYFQGNSAPDKSGLPSDRFSAERTGGSVSTLTIQRTQQEDSAVYLCASSPQGATNTEAFFGQGTRLTVV.